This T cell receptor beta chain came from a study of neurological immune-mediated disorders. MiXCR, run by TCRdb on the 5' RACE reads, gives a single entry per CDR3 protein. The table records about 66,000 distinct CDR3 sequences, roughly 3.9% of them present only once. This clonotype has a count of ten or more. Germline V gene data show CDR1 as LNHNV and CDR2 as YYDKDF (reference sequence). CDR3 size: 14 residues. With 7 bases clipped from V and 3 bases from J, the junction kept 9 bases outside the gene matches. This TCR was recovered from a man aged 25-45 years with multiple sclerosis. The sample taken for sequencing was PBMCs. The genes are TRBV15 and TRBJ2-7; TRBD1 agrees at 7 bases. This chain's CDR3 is CATTRQGPGYEQYF. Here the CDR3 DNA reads TGTGCCACCACCCGACAGGGTCCCGGCTACGAGCAGTACTTC.